The 29 T cell receptor beta chains given below trace back to one sample, sequenced in a study of T cell responses to AZD1222 COVID-19 vaccine. TCRdb's table, derived via immunoSEQ multiplex PCR, lists solely in-frame clones and lacks some. The sample has 110,000 to 150,000 clones; about 88% are singletons. The sample here was peripheral blood, taken on day 0 of AZD1222 vaccination. These receptor sequences come from an adult in good health.

V is TRBV18 and J is TRBJ2-2; 7 bases match TRBD1. Per the germline V gene, CDR1 is KGHSH and CDR2 is LQKENI. This CDR3 is built from 16 residues. The V gene end was trimmed by 6 bases and the J gene end by 3 bases; junction bases not matched to a gene: 10. DNA for the CDR3: TGTGCCAGCTCCCCTGCGGACAGGTCGGACACCGGGGAGCTGTTTTTT. Its translation is CASSPADRSDTGELFF.

This chain links TRBV19 with TRBJ2-1; 7 nucleotides agree with TRBD2. The V and J ends lost 7 bases and 0 bases, in that order; junction bases with no gene match: 6. Germline V gene sequence: CDR1 LNHDA, CDR2 SQIVND (reference sequence). The CDR3 is 15 residues long. The CDR3 reads CASTSSGGSYNEQFF. In DNA, the CDR3 is TGTGCCAGTACCTCTAGCGGCGGCTCCTACAATGAGCAGTTCTTC.

The rearrangement joins TRBV5-6 to TRBJ2-7, with no clear D. This CDR3 spans 12 amino acids. The germline V gene encodes CDR1 SGHDT and CDR2 YYEEEE. Trimming shortened V by 0 bases and J by 2 bases, and 3 bases separated the two germline ends. The CDR3 sequence is CASSLGAYEQYF. The CDR3 region has the DNA TGTGCCAGCAGCTTGGGGGCCTACGAGCAGTACTTC.

This sequence joins TRBV5-6 and TRBJ1-4, with D perhaps TRBD1 (5 bases). This CDR3 has 15 residues. Germline lookup yields CDR1 SGHDT and CDR2 YYEEEE. V shed 0 bases and J shed 5 bases, with 11 bases lying between them. The CDR3 reads CASSLGMGLNEKLFF. The CDR3 region has the DNA TGTGCCAGCAGCTTGGGGATGGGACTGAATGAAAAACTGTTTTTT.

The V and J genes are TRBV7-9 and TRBJ2-5; D is perhaps TRBD2 (5 bases). V dropped 7 bases and J dropped 4 bases, with 13 bases sitting between them. The germline V gene has CDR1 SEHNR and CDR2 FQNEAQ (reference sequence). The CDR3 spans 13 residues. CDR3 nucleotide sequence: TGTGCCAGCACCCCACGGGGATCAGAGACCCAGTACTTC. Translation gives CASTPRGSETQYF.

Notes on this clone: Mismatch with germline at one junction end may stem from a read error. This chain links TRBV11-2 with TRBJ2-6; TRBD1 might be the D (6 bases). The CDR3 loop spans 13 amino acids. CDR1 and CDR2 (germline): SGHAT, FQNNGV. CDR3 DNA sequence: TGTGCCAGCAGCTTAGGGGGGCCCAGCGCCTTAGCTTTC. Amino acids: CASSLGGPSALAF.

The chain carries TRBV2 and TRBJ2-7, with D possibly matching TRBD2 (5 bases). Germline loops: CDR1 SNHLY, CDR2 FYNNEI. The V end was cut by 6 bases, the J end by 4 bases, with 16 bases between. The length of the CDR3 is 14 residues. The CDR3 loop is CASRAWERGYEQYF. DNA for the CDR3: TGTGCCAGCAGGGCGTGGGAGCGAGGTTACGAGCAGTACTTC. The variable domain in full, with the rest retrieved from reference TRBV2 and TRBJ2-7, is EPEVTQTPSHQVTQMGQEVILRCVPISNHLYFYWYRQILGQKVEFLVSFYNNEISEKSEIFDDQFSVERPDGSNFTLKIRSTKLEDSAMYFCASRAWERGYEQYFGPGTRLTVT.

The chain uses TRBV7-8 and TRBJ1-6, with D hard to call. The CDR3 length is 15 residues. Germline V gives CDR1 SGHVS, CDR2 FQNEAQ. Deletions cut 2 bases from V and 6 bases from J, with 11 bases between. The CDR3 DNA sequence: TGTGCCAGCAGCTTAAGGGAGTTCGGTAATTCACCCCTCCACTTT. Translation: CASSLREFGNSPLHF.

The sample holds one count of this clone. This chain uses TRBV5-1 with TRBJ1-4; D may be TRBD1 (5 bases). CDR1 and CDR2 from the germline V gene are SGHRS and YFSETQ. The V and J ends lost 0 bases and 6 bases respectively, with 9 bases between them. The CDR3 totals 14 residues. CDR3 amino acids: CASSLEGRDEKLFF. CDR3 bases: TGCGCCAGCAGCTTGGAGGGGCGCGATGAAAAACTGTTTTTT.

The rearrangement joins TRBV5-6 to TRBJ1-1, with unresolved D. The V gene's germline CDR1 is SGHDT and CDR2 YYEEEE. V shed 4 bases and J shed 0 bases, with 13 bases lying between them. This CDR3 has 15 amino acids. CDR3 residues: CASSLGPRVNTEAFF. The CDR3 DNA is TGTGCCAGCAGCCTCGGACCTCGGGTGAACACTGAAGCTTTCTTT.

This sequence joins TRBV2 and TRBJ1-6; D is unclear. The CDR3 consists of 13 residues. Germline V gene lookup returns CDR1 SNHLY and CDR2 FYNNEI. V dropped 8 bases and J dropped 7 bases, with 12 bases sitting between them. The CDR3 region has the DNA TGTGCCAGCCGTACCGAGGAGAATTCACCCCTCCACTTT. Translated, it gives CASRTEENSPLHF.

This chain uses TRBV7-2 with TRBJ2-5; D unresolved. V dropped 5 bases and J dropped 3 bases, with 4 bases sitting between them. This CDR3 is built from 11 residues. Germline lookup yields CDR1 SGHTA and CDR2 FQGNSA. CDR3 DNA: TGTGCCAGCAGCGCGGAAGAGACCCAGTACTTC. Translated, it gives CASSAEETQYF. Combining the CDR3 with reference TRBV7-2 and TRBJ2-5 gives the whole variable domain GAGVSQSPSNKVTEKGKDVELRCDPISGHTALYWYRQSLGQGLEFLIYFQGNSAPDKSGLPSDRFSAERTGGSVSTLTIQRTQQEDSAVYLCASSAEETQYFGPGTRLLVL.

This sequence joins TRBV20-1 and TRBJ2-1; D is unclear. Trimming removed 1 base from V and 9 bases from J, with 7 bases in between. CDR1 is DFQATT and CDR2 is SNEGSKA in the germline V gene (reference sequence). The CDR3 runs to 11 residues. The CDR3 DNA reads as TGCAGTGCTAGAGCGCCCGGTGAGCAGTTCTTC. It yields the protein CSARAPGEQFF.

The rearrangement joins TRBV19 to TRBJ2-1; TRBD2 matches 11 bases. The CDR3 has 15 amino acids. Per germline, CDR1 LNHDA and CDR2 SQIVND (reference sequence). Losses at the gene ends were 3 bases for V and 7 bases for J; bases not matched to a gene: 5. CDR3 sequence: CASSIIAGGRNEQFF. DNA for the CDR3: TGTGCCAGTAGTATTATAGCGGGAGGGCGGAATGAGCAGTTCTTC. Drawing the rest from reference TRBV19 and TRBJ2-1, the complete variable domain is DGGITQSPKYLFRKEGQNVTLSCEQNLNHDAMYWYRQDPGQGLRLIYYSQIVNDFQKGDIAEGYSVSREKKESFPLTVTSAQKNPTAFYLCASSIIAGGRNEQFFGPGTRLTVL.

The chain carries TRBV18 and TRBJ2-2; D is uncertain. The V end was cut by 1 base, the J end by 4 bases, with 10 bases between. Germline CDR1 is KGHSH and CDR2 is LQKENI. The CDR3 has 15 residues. The CDR3 reads CASSPRAPGTGELFF. For the CDR3, the DNA is TGTGCCAGCTCACCACGGGCCCCTGGCACCGGGGAGCTGTTTTTT.

The chain joins TRBV6-4 to TRBJ2-2, with D perhaps matching TRBD1 (6 bases). Looked up from germline, CDR1 is MRHNA and CDR2 is SNTAGT. CDR3 length: 14 amino acids. V shed 5 bases and J shed 3 bases, with 10 bases lying between them. The CDR3 here is CASSPGDDTGELFF. CDR3 sequence (DNA): TGTGCCAGCAGTCCAGGGGACGACACCGGGGAGCTGTTTTTT.

The chain links TRBV11-2 to TRBJ2-3; D gene ambiguous. Germline CDR1 is SGHAT and CDR2 is FQNNGV. V lost 3 bases to trimming and J lost 2 bases, with 18 bases between them. This CDR3 has 17 amino acids. The CDR3 reads CASSFLLARSYTDTQYF. As DNA, the CDR3 is TGTGCCAGCAGCTTTTTACTTGCTCGGAGTTACACAGATACGCAGTATTTT. Full variable domain (rest looked up from reference TRBV11-2 and TRBJ2-3): EAGVAQSPRYKIIEKRQSVAFWCNPISGHATLYWYQQILGQGPKLLIQFQNNGVVDDSQLPKDRFSAERLKGVDSTLKIQPAKLEDSAVYLCASSFLLARSYTDTQYFGPGTRLTVL.

The genes are TRBV6-2 or TRBV6-3 and TRBJ1-5; TRBD1 is a possible D gene (5 bases). The germline V and J ends were trimmed by 6 bases and 5 bases, with 11 bases remaining between them. This CDR3 spans 13 amino acids. Germline V gives CDR1 MNHEY, CDR2 SVGEGT. Here the CDR3 DNA reads TGTGCCAGCAGCCTCAGGGATCATCAGCCCCAGCATTTT. Translation gives CASSLRDHQPQHF.

The chain employs TRBV4-1 and TRBJ2-7; weak D call: TRBD1 (6 bases). Germline loops: CDR1 MGHRA, CDR2 YSYEKL. The CDR3 loop spans 16 amino acids. V was cut by 3 bases and J by 2 bases, with 17 bases left in between. The CDR3 reads CASSHTDLGATYEQYF. The CDR3 DNA is TGCGCCAGCAGCCATACGGACTTGGGGGCAACCTACGAGCAGTACTTC.

J is TRBJ1-5 and V is TRBV4-1; TRBD1 aligns across 10 bases. Trimming cost V 2 bases and J 5 bases; bases outside gene matches: 3. This CDR3 contains 15 residues. Germline CDR1 is MGHRA and CDR2 is YSYEKL. The CDR3 DNA follows: TGCGCCAGCAGCCAAAACGACAGGGGGCATCAGCCCCAGCATTTT. It yields the protein CASSQNDRGHQPQHF.

This chain joins TRBV27 and TRBJ1-3; no clear D. The V end was cut by 6 bases, the J end by 2 bases, with 20 bases between. CDR3 length: 17 residues. The germline CDR1 and CDR2 sequences are MNHEY and SMNVEV (reference sequence). The CDR3 region is CASRHREFALPGNTIYF. The CDR3 bases are TGTGCCAGCAGACACCGGGAGTTTGCCCTACCTGGAAACACCATATATTTT.

The J gene is TRBJ2-1, the V gene TRBV4-1, with D unclear. The CDR3 runs 11 residues. In germline, CDR1 is MGHRA, CDR2 YSYEKL. V lost 1 base, J lost 8 bases, and 3 bases lay in between. The CDR3 spells CASSQVDEQFF. In DNA, the CDR3 is TGCGCCAGCAGCCAAGTCGATGAGCAGTTCTTC.

This chain connects TRBV19 to TRBJ1-6; the match to TRBD1 covers 7 bases. Trimming at V came to 5 bases and at J to 6 bases, leaving 10 bases not matched to a gene. The CDR3 is 16 residues long. CDR1 LNHDA and CDR2 SQIVND come from the germline V gene (reference sequence). The CDR3 sequence is CASSPPGGPPNSPLHF. As DNA, the CDR3 is TGTGCCAGTAGTCCTCCAGGGGGACCGCCTAATTCACCCCTCCACTTT.

The chain couples TRBV10-1 to TRBJ2-3; 14 positions agree with TRBD2. V dropped 11 bases and J dropped 6; count of bases not matched to a gene: 7. The CDR3 length is 14 residues. Per the germline V gene, CDR1 is WNHNN and CDR2 is SYGVQD (reference sequence). The CDR3 loop reads CAGGGLAGDDTQYF. The CDR3, as DNA: TGCGCCGGGGGGGGACTAGCGGGAGATGATACGCAGTATTTT.

In its sample, this clone was seen once. This chain links TRBV6-5 with TRBJ1-2; the match to TRBD1 covers 7 bases. The junction had 9 bases not matched to a gene; V was cut back by 6 bases and J by 2 bases. Germline V gene lookup returns CDR1 MNHEY and CDR2 SVGAGI. CDR3 length: 15 residues. In nucleotides, the CDR3 is TGTGCCAGCAGAACAGGGGCGAAATTAAACTATGGCTACACCTTC. Protein: CASRTGAKLNYGYTF.

This clone came up once. The genes are TRBV19 and TRBJ1-4; 8 positions agree with TRBD1. This CDR3 comprises 15 residues. V lost 2 bases to trimming and J lost 8 bases; unmatched junction nucleotides: 7. Germline V lookup: CDR1 LNHDA, CDR2 SQIVND (reference sequence). The CDR3 DNA reads as TGTGCCAGTAGTATACCTCGGACAGGGCGCGAAAAACTGTTTTTT. Its protein product is CASSIPRTGREKLFF.

This chain joins TRBV30 and TRBJ1-5; D is unclear. V dropped 0 bases and J dropped 2 bases, with 11 bases sitting between them. CDR1 and CDR2 (germline): GTSNPN, SVGIG (reference sequence). The CDR3 sequence is 15 residues long. The CDR3 DNA reads as TGTGCCTGGAGTGTAAACAGCGACCGCAATCAGCCCCAGCATTTT. Translated: CAWSVNSDRNQPQHF.

V usage is TRBV28 and J usage is TRBJ2-4; D is uncertain. CDR1 is MDHEN, CDR2 SYDVKM, per germline. Trimming removed 6 bases at V and 3 bases at J, with 9 bases between. The CDR3 loop spans 13 amino acids. The CDR3 DNA sequence: TGTGCCAGCAGGGAGTATGGCAAAAACATTCAGTACTTC. Translation: CASREYGKNIQYF.

The chain recombines TRBV2 with TRBJ2-3, with D possibly matching TRBD2 (6 bases). The CDR3 spans 16 residues. V was pared by 2 bases and J by 3 bases, with 15 bases between. Germline V gene sequence: CDR1 SNHLY, CDR2 FYNNEI. CDR3 nucleotide sequence: TGTGCCAGCAGTGAATGGGGCGGGGTGGGGACAGATACGCAGTATTTT. This codes for CASSEWGGVGTDTQYF.